A single sample is the source of the 18 T cell receptor beta chains below, sequenced in a study of blood T cell repertoires in COVID-19. This table comes from immunoSEQ multiplex PCR, and its TCRdb copy is limited to in-frame clones, with some not included. The table has under 95,000 clones, around 80% seen once. The sequenced sample consisted of peripheral blood. These TCRs come from a man aged 55 to 69 with active or convalescent COVID-19.

This chain links TRBV7-6 with TRBJ1-1, with D possibly matching TRBD1 (5 bases). V was pared by 5 bases and J by 1 base, with 14 bases between. This CDR3 contains 15 residues. CDR1 is SGHVS, CDR2 FNYEAQ, per germline. CDR3 in DNA: TGTGCCAGCAGCCCCCGGGGGGAAGGGAACACTGAAGCTTTCTTT. The encoded protein is CASSPRGEGNTEAFF.

The rearrangement links TRBV7-9 to TRBJ2-1; 7 positions match TRBD1. The V gene's germline CDR1 is SEHNR and CDR2 FQNEAQ (reference sequence). The CDR3 length is 14 residues. V lost 4 bases to trimming and J lost 10 bases; unmatched junction nucleotides: 10. The CDR3 DNA reads TGTGCCAGCAGCTCCCTCCCCGGGACAGAAGAGCAGTTCTTC. Protein product: CASSSLPGTEEQFF.

This clone is a singleton in its sample. The chain is built from TRBV2 and TRBJ1-2; D is possibly TRBD1 (6 bases). This CDR3 comprises 12 residues. Germline V gives CDR1 SNHLY, CDR2 FYNNEI. With 6 bases removed from V and 7 bases from J, the gap between germline ends came to 12 bases. This CDR3 reads CASRRQEGGYTF. In DNA form, the CDR3 reads TGTGCCAGCAGGCGACAGGAAGGTGGCTACACCTTC.

The rearrangement uses TRBV27 and TRBJ2-7, with D possibly TRBD1 on 6 matching bases. The CDR3 runs 12 residues. Trimming stripped 8 bases from V and 2 bases from J, with 10 bases between. Looked up from germline, CDR1 is MNHEY and CDR2 is SMNVEV (reference sequence). DNA for the CDR3: TGTGCCAGCGGACAGAGAGCCTACGAGCAGTACTTC. This codes for CASGQRAYEQYF.

This chain connects TRBV3-1 (or the pseudogene TRBV3-2) to TRBJ1-1; a possible D gene is TRBD1 (5 bases). V lost 4 bases and J lost 5, with 11 bases in between. This CDR3 region has 13 residues. Germline CDR1 is LGHDT and CDR2 is YNNKEL (reference sequence). The CDR3 sequence is CASSLEGLTEAFF. CDR3 DNA sequence: TGTGCCAGCAGCCTGGAGGGGTTAACTGAAGCTTTCTTT.

CDR3 in amino acids: CASSSTGVVSGNTIYF. The CDR3 DNA is TGCGCCAGCAGCTCGACAGGGGTGGTGTCTGGAAACACCATATATTTT. V gene TRBV5-1 combines with J gene TRBJ1-3, with 8 bases identical to TRBD1. Germline V CDR1 and CDR2: SGHRS, YFSETQ. V lost 3 bases, J lost 1 base, and 6 bases stayed unmatched. This CDR3 region has 16 residues.

The CDR3 sequence is CASSLEAFF. The CDR3 coding sequence is TGTGCCAGCAGCCTTGAAGCTTTCTTT. The rearrangement links TRBV5-8 to TRBJ1-1; D remains unclear. This CDR3 spans 9 amino acids. CDR1 is SGHTS and CDR2 is YDEGEE in the germline V gene. Deletions cut 4 bases from V and 7 bases from J, with 2 bases between.

This clone turned up a few times. The V gene is TRBV4-3, the J gene TRBJ1-5; TRBD1 might be the D (5 bases). The CDR3 length is 17 residues. CDR1 and CDR2 (germline): LGHNA, YSLEER. Trimming cost V 0 bases and J 2 bases, with 14 bases left between them. CDR3 sequence (DNA): TGCGCCAGCAGCCAAGACCCTCCTGGGGCACGCAATCAGCCCCAGCATTTT. This encodes CASSQDPPGARNQPQHF.

This clone was observed once. The chain uses TRBV27 and TRBJ1-2; 7 bases match TRBD1. V shed 3 bases, J shed 1 base, and the junction held 8 bases outside the gene matches. Germline CDR1 is MNHEY and CDR2 is SMNVEV (reference sequence). The CDR3 is 16 amino acids. CDR3 sequence (DNA): TGTGCCAGCAGTTTGGGACAGAGATATTTTAACTATGGCTACACCTTC. Protein sequence: CASSLGQRYFNYGYTF.

The chain recombines TRBV3-1 (or the pseudogene TRBV3-2) with TRBJ1-1; 9 bases map to TRBD1. Trimming at V came to 6 bases and at J to 6 bases, leaving 8 bases not matched to a gene. Germline CDR1 reads LGHDT; CDR2 reads YNNKEL (reference sequence). This CDR3 spans 14 amino acids. The CDR3 sequence is CASRPGQGLPEAFF. The CDR3 DNA reads TGTGCCAGCAGGCCGGGACAGGGCCTCCCTGAAGCTTTCTTT.

The chain employs TRBV10-2 and TRBJ2-7; D may be TRBD1 (6 bases). The CDR3 covers 15 residues. Germline-derived CDR1 and CDR2 are WSHSY and SAAADI. V shed 6 bases and J shed 2 bases, with 17 bases lying between them. For the CDR3, the DNA is TGCGCCAGCAGATTCGCCGGGACATCTCCCTACGAGCAGTACTTC. Its protein is CASRFAGTSPYEQYF.

J is TRBJ2-3 and V is TRBV24-1; 10 bases fit TRBD2. J lost 4 bases, V lost 0 bases, and 3 bases had no gene match. Germline V gives CDR1 KGHDR, CDR2 SFDVKD. This CDR3 comprises 16 residues. In DNA form, the CDR3 reads TGTGCCACCAGTGATTTGAGCGGGGGGGCGCCAGATACGCAGTATTTT. This encodes CATSDLSGGAPDTQYF.

The rearrangement links TRBV5-1 to TRBJ1-2; no reliable D call. The ends were cut back, 1 base at V and 6 bases at J, with 13 bases in the middle. Germline CDR1 SGHRS, CDR2 YFSETQ. The CDR3 is made up of 14 amino acids. For the CDR3, the DNA is TGCGCCAGCAGCTTGCGCCAGGCAGAAAATGGCTACACCTTC. This sequence encodes CASSLRQAENGYTF. The complete variable domain, with remaining parts taken from reference TRBV5-1 and TRBJ1-2, reads KAGVTQTPRYLIKTRGQQVTLSCSPISGHRSVSWYQQTPGQGLQFLFEYFSETQRNKGNFPGRFSGRQFSNSRSEMNVSTLELGDSALYLCASSLRQAENGYTFGSGTRLTVV.

The chain combines TRBV2 with TRBJ2-6, with D uncertain. Germline assignment: CDR1 SNHLY and CDR2 FYNNEI. CDR3 length: 15 residues. V lost 8 bases to trimming and J lost 2 bases, with 13 bases between them. The CDR3, as DNA: TGTGCCAGCCGAAGTGCAAGCACTGGGGCCAACGTCCTGACTTTC. Its translation is CASRSASTGANVLTF.

The chain is built from TRBV12-2 and TRBJ1-4; the table's D gene call, TRBD1, was not cross checked with the DNA. TRBV12-2 is shown as a pseudogene. The CDR3 is made up of 20 amino acids. The CDR3 loop reads CASRLARRTVSQLTNEKLFF. CDR3 in DNA: TGTGCAAGTCGCTTAGCTCGTCGGACAGTCTCCCAATTAACTAATGAAAAACTGTTTTTT.

The J gene is TRBJ1-1, the V gene TRBV2, with D perhaps matching TRBD1 (6 bases). The CDR3 has 14 residues. The V end lost 4 bases, the J end lost 3 bases, and 12 bases lay between the germline ends. Germline CDR1 is SNHLY and CDR2 is FYNNEI. CDR3 amino acids: CASSVTGLDTEAFF. In DNA form, the CDR3 reads TGTGCCAGCAGTGTAACAGGGTTGGACACTGAAGCTTTCTTT.

The chain uses TRBV30 and TRBJ1-5, with D perhaps matching TRBD1 (6 bases). The CDR3 covers 14 residues. CDR1 is GTSNPN and CDR2 is SVGIG in the germline V gene (reference sequence). The V end lost 0 bases, the J end lost 7 bases, and 13 bases lay between the germline ends. CDR3 residues: CAWSVGGAGQPQHF. CDR3 DNA sequence: TGTGCCTGGAGTGTAGGGGGGGCTGGACAGCCCCAGCATTTT. Combining the CDR3 with reference TRBV30 and TRBJ1-5 gives the whole variable domain SQTIHQWPATLVQPVGSPLSLECTVEGTSNPNLYWYRQAAGRGLQLLFYSVGIGQISSEVPQNLSASRPQDRQFILSSKKLLLSDSGFYLCAWSVGGAGQPQHFGDGTRLSIL.

J is TRBJ1-2 and V is TRBV3-1 (or the pseudogene TRBV3-2); the D is unclear. Germline assignment: CDR1 LGHDT and CDR2 YNNKEL (reference sequence). CDR3 length equals 14 residues. V lost 2 bases, J lost 6 bases, and 13 bases lay in between. The CDR3 spells CASSQSLVRDGYTF. CDR3 sequence (DNA): TGTGCCAGCAGCCAATCTTTAGTTCGGGATGGCTACACCTTC.